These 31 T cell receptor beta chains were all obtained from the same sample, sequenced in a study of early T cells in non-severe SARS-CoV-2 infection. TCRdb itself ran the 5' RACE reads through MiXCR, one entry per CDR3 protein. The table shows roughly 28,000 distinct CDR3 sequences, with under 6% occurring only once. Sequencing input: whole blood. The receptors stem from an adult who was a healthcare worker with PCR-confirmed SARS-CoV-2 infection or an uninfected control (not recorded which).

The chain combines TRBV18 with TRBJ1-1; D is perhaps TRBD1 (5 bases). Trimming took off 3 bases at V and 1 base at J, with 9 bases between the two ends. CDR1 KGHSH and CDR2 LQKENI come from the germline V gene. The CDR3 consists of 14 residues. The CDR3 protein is CASSPSGANTEAFF. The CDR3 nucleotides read TGTGCCAGCTCACCGTCCGGGGCGAACACTGAAGCTTTCTTT.

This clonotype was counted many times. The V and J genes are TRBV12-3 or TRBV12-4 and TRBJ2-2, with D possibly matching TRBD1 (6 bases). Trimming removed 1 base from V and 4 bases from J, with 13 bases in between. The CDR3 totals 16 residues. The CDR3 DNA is TGTGCCAGCAGTTTAGAGGGCAGGACAGCCACCGGGGAGCTGTTTTTT. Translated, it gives CASSLEGRTATGELFF.

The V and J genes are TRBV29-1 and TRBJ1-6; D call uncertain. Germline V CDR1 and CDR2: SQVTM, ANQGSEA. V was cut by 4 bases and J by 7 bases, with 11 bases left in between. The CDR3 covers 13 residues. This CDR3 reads CSVARDSNSPLHF. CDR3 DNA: TGCAGCGTTGCCCGGGATAGCAATTCACCCCTCCACTTT.

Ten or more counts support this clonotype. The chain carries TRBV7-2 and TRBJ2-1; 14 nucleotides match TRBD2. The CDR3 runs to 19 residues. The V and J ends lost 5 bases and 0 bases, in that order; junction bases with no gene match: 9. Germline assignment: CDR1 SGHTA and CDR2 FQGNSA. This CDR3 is CASSRRTSGGISSYNEQFF. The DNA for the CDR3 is TGTGCCAGCAGCAGGCGGACTAGCGGGGGGATTAGCTCCTACAATGAGCAGTTCTTC.

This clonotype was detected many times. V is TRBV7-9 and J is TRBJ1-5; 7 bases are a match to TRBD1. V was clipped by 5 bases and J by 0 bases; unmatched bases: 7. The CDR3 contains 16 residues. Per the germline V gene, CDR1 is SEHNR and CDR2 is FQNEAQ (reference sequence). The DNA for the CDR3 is TGTGCCAGCAGCCTCAGAACAGGGGATAGCAATCAGCCCCAGCATTTT. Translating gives CASSLRTGDSNQPQHF. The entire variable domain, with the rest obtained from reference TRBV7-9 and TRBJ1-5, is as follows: DTGVSQNPRHKITKRGQNVTFRCDPISEHNRLYWYRQTLGQGPEFLTYFQNEAQLEKSRLLSDRFSAERPKGSFSTLEIQRTEQGDSAMYLCASSLRTGDSNQPQHFGDGTRLSIL.

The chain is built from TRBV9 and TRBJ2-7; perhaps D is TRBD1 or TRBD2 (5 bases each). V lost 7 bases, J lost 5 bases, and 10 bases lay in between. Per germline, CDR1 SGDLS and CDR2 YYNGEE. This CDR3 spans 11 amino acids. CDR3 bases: TGTGCCAGCTCCGTGGGGGACGAGCAGTACTTC. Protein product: CASSVGDEQYF.

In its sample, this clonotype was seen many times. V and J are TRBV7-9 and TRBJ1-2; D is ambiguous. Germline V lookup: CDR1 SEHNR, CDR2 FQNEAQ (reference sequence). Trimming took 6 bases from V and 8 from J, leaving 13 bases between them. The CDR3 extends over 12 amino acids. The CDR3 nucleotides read TGTGCCAGCAGTTCACCCTCCGTGGGCTACACCTTC. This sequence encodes CASSSPSVGYTF.

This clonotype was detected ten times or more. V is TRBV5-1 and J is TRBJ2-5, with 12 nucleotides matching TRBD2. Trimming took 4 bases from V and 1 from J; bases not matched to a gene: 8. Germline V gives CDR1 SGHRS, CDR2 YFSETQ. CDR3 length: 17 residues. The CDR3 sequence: CASSRKGLAGFQETQYF. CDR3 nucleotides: TGCGCCAGCAGCCGGAAGGGACTAGCGGGCTTCCAAGAGACCCAGTACTTC.

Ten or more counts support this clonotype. The CDR3 DNA is TGTGCCAGCAGCTTAGGGGACTTGTATAATCAGCCCCAGCATTTT. Protein: CASSLGDLYNQPQHF. The V call is TRBV7-2, the J call TRBJ1-5; weak D call: TRBD1 (5 bases). V lost 1 base and J lost 4, with 11 bases in between. The CDR3 consists of 15 residues. Germline-derived CDR1 and CDR2 are SGHTA and FQGNSA. The full variable domain, completed using reference TRBV7-2 and TRBJ1-5, is GAGVSQSPSNKVTEKGKDVELRCDPISGHTALYWYRQSLGQGLEFLIYFQGNSAPDKSGLPSDRFSAERTGGSVSTLTIQRTQQEDSAVYLCASSLGDLYNQPQHFGDGTRLSIL.

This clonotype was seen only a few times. The CDR3 loop reads CASSFFLAGVSTDTQYF. In nucleotides, the CDR3 is TGTGCCAGCAGCTTTTTCCTAGCGGGAGTGAGCACAGATACGCAGTATTTT. This chain joins TRBV7-9 and TRBJ2-3, with 10 bases lining up with TRBD2. The CDR3 is 17 residues long. After removal of 3 bases from V and 0 bases from J, the junction contained 6 bases not matched to a gene. The germline CDR1 and CDR2 sequences are SEHNR and FQNEAQ (reference sequence).

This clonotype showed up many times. CDR3 nucleotides: TGTGCCAGCAGCCTATCTAGCGGCACCGGGGAGCTGTTTTTT. Translating it yields CASSLSSGTGELFF. The chain carries TRBV3-1 and TRBJ2-2, with 7 bases matching TRBD2. Germline V gives CDR1 LGHDT, CDR2 YNNKEL (reference sequence). J lost 4 bases, V lost 4 bases, and 3 bases had no gene match. CDR3 length: 14 amino acids.

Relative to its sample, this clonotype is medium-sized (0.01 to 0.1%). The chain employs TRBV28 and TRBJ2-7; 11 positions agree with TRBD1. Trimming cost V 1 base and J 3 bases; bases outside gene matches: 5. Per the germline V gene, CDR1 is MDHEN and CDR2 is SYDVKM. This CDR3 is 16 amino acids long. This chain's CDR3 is CASSLLGTGGFYEQYF. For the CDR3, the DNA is TGTGCCAGCAGTTTATTGGGGACAGGGGGTTTCTACGAGCAGTACTTC.

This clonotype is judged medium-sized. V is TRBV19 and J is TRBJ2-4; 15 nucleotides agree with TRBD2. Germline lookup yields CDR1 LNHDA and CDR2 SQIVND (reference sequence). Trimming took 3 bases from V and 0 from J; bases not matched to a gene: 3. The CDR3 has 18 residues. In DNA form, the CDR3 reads TGTGCCAGTAGTATCGGGACTAGCGGGAGGATAGCCAAAAACATTCAGTACTTC. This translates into CASSIGTSGRIAKNIQYF.

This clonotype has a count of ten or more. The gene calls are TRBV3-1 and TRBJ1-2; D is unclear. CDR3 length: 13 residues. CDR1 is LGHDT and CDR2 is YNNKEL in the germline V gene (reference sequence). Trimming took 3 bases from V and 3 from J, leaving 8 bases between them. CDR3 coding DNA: TGTGCCAGCAGCCACGAGGGCGACTATGGCTACACCTTC. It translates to CASSHEGDYGYTF.

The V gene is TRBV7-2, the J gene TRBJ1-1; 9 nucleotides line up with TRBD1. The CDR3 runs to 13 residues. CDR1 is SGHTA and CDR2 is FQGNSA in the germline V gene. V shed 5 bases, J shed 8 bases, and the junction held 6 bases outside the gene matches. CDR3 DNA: TGTGCCAGCAGCCTCACAGGGGGCTACGAAGCTTTCTTT. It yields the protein CASSLTGGYEAFF.

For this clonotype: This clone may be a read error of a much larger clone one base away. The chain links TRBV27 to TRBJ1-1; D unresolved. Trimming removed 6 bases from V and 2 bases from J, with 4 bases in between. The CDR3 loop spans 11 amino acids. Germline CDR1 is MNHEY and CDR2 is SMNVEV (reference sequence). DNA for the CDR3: TGTGCCAGCAGGGTTAACACTGAAGCTTTCTTT. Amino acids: CASRVNTEAFF.

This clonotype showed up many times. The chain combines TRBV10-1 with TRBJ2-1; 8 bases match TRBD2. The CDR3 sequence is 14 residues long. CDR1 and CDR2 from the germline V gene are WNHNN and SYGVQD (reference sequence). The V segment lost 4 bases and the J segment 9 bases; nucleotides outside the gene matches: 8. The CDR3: CASSARGLGVEQFF. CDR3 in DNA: TGCGCCAGCAGTGCCCGGGGACTAGGCGTTGAGCAGTTCTTC.

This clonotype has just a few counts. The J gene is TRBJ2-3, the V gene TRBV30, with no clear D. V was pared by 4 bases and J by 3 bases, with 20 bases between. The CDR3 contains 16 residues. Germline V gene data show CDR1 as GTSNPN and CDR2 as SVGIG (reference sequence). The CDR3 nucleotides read TGTGCCTGGACAATGTACGGGCCCATGGGAACAGATACGCAGTATTTT. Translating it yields CAWTMYGPMGTDTQYF.

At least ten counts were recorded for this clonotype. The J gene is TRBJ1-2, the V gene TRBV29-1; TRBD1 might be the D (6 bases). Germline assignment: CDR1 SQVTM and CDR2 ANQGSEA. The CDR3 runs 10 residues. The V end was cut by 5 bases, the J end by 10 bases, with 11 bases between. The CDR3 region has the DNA TGCAGCGTTTTGAAGGGGGACTACACCTTC. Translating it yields CSVLKGDYTF.

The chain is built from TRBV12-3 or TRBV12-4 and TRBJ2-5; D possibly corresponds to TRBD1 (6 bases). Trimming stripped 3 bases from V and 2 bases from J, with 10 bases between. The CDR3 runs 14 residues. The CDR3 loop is CASSLQGLQETQYF. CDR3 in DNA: TGTGCCAGCAGTTTGCAGGGGCTACAAGAGACCCAGTACTTC.

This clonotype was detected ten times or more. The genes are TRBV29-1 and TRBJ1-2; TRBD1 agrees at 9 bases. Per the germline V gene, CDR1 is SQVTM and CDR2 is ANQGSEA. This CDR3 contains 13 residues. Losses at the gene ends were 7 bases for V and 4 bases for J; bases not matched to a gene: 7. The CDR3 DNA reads TGCAGCGCCCGACAGGGGGGCGTCTATGGCTACACCTTC. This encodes CSARQGGVYGYTF.

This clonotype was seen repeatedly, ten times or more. The CDR3 region has the DNA TGTGCCAGCAGCTTAGCGAGGACCCACACAGATACGCAGTATTTT. Translated, it gives CASSLARTHTDTQYF. The chain joins TRBV7-2 to TRBJ2-3; no clear D. V lost 0 bases and J lost 2, with 9 bases in between. CDR1 is SGHTA, CDR2 FQGNSA, per germline. This CDR3 has 15 amino acids.

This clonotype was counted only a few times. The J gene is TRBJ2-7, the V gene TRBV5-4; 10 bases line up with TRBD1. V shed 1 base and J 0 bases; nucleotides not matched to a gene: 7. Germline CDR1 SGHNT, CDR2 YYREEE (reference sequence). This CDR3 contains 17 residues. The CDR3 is CASSLRMGQGHSYEQYF. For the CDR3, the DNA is TGTGCCAGCAGCTTGAGAATGGGACAGGGGCACTCCTACGAGCAGTACTTC.

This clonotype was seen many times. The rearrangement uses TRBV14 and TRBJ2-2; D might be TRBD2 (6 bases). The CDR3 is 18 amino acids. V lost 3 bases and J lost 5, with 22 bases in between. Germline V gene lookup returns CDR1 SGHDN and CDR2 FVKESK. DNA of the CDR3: TGTGCCAGCAGCCATGACCCCCACTCCCGCGGAGGGACCGGGGAGCTGTTTTTT. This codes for CASSHDPHSRGGTGELFF.

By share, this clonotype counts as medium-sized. The CDR3 protein is CASHRQGLLGADTQYF. CDR3 sequence (DNA): TGTGCCAGCCATAGACAGGGCTTACTCGGTGCAGATACGCAGTATTTT. This chain links TRBV6-1 with TRBJ2-3, with 7 bases matching TRBD1. Germline V lookup: CDR1 MNHNS, CDR2 SASEGT. The CDR3 has 16 amino acids. V trimming: 8 bases; J trimming: 4 bases; junction bases outside the gene matches: 15.

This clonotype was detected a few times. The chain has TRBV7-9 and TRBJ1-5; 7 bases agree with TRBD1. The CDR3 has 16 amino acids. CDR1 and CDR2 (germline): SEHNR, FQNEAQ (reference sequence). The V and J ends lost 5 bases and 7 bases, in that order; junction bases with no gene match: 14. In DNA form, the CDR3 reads TGTGCCAGCAGCCCCGGACGCAGGGGGTATTTGCAGCCCCAGCATTTT. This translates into CASSPGRRGYLQPQHF.

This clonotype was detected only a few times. CDR3: CACLRGSYNEQFF. CDR3 DNA: TGTGCCTGCCTTCGGGGCTCCTACAATGAGCAGTTCTTC. The V call is TRBV30, the J call TRBJ2-1, with D possibly matching TRBD2 (5 bases). The CDR3 sequence is 13 residues long. The germline gives CDR1 GTSNPN, CDR2 SVGIG (reference sequence). Trimming cost V 6 bases and J 0 bases, with 9 bases left between them. Full variable domain (outside the CDR3, taken from reference TRBV30 and TRBJ2-1): SQTIHQWPATLVQPVGSPLSLECTVEGTSNPNLYWYRQAAGRGLQLLFYSVGIGQISSEVPQNLSASRPQDRQFILSSKKLLLSDSGFYLCACLRGSYNEQFFGPGTRLTVL.

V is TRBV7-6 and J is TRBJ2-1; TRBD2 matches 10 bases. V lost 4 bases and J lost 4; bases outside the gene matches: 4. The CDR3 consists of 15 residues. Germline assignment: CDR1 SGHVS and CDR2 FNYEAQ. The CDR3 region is CASSSRTSGYNEQFF. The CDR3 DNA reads TGTGCCAGCAGCTCACGGACTAGCGGTTACAATGAGCAGTTCTTC. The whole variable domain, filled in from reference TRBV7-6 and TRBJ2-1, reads GAGVSQSPRYKVTKRGQDVALRCDPISGHVSLYWYRQALGQGPEFLTYFNYEAQQDKSGLPNDRFSAERPEGSISTLTIQRTEQRDSAMYRCASSSRTSGYNEQFFGPGTRLTVL.

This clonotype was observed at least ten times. CDR3 nucleotide sequence: TGCAGCGCCAATAGCGGGAGTTCCTACAATGAGCAGTTCTTC. Protein: CSANSGSSYNEQFF. The rearrangement joins TRBV29-1 to TRBJ2-1, with 9 positions matching TRBD2. The CDR3 runs 14 residues. With 7 bases clipped from V and 1 base from J, the junction kept 5 bases outside the gene matches. Germline V gives CDR1 SQVTM, CDR2 ANQGSEA.

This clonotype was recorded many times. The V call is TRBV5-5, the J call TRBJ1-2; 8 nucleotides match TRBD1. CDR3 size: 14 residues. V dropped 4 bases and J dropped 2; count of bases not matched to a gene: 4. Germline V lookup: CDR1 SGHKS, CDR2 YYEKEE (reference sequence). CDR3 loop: CASSKGQANYGYTF. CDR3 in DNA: TGTGCCAGCAGCAAGGGACAGGCGAACTATGGCTACACCTTC.

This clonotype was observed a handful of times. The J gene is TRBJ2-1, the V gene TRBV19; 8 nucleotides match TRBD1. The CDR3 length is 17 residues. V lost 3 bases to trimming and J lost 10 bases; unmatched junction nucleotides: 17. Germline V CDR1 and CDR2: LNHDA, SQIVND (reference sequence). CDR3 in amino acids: CASSIYIWDRRFGEQFF. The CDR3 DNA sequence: TGTGCCAGTAGTATTTATATCTGGGACAGGAGGTTCGGGGAGCAGTTCTTC.